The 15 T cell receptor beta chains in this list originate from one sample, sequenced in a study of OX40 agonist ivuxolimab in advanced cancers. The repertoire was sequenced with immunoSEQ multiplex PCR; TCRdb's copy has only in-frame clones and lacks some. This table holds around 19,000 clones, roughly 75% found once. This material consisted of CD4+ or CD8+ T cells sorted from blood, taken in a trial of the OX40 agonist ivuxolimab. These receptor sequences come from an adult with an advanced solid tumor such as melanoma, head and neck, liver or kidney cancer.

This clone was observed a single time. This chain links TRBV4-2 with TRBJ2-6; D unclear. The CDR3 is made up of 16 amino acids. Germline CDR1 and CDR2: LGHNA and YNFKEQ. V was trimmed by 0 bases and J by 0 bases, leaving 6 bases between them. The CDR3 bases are TGTGCCAGCAGCCAAGACAGCCTCTCTGGGGCCAACGTCCTGACTTTC. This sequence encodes CASSQDSLSGANVLTF.

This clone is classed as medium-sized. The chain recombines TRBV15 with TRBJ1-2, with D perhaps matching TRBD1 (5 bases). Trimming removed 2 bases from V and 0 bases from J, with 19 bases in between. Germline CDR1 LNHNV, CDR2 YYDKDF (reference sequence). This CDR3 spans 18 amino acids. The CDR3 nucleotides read TGTGCCACCAGCAGATCTAGGGACCGAGTGAGAGCTAACTATGGCTACACCTTC. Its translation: CATSRSRDRVRANYGYTF.

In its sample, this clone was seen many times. The CDR3 DNA follows: TGTGCCAGCAGCTTGGACAGGGGGTCGCTCGAGCAGTACTTC. Protein sequence: CASSLDRGSLEQYF. The chain recombines TRBV13 with TRBJ2-7, with 10 bases lining up with TRBD1. There are 14 residues in the CDR3. Germline CDR1 and CDR2: PRHDT and FYEKMQ (reference sequence). Losses at the gene ends were 3 bases for V and 6 bases for J; bases not matched to a gene: 5.

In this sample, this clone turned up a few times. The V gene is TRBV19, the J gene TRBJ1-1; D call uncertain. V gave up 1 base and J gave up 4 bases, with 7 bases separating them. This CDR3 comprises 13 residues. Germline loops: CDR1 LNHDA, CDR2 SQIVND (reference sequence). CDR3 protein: CASSIGTRTEAFF. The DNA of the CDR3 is TGTGCCAGTAGTATAGGGACCCGCACTGAAGCTTTCTTT.

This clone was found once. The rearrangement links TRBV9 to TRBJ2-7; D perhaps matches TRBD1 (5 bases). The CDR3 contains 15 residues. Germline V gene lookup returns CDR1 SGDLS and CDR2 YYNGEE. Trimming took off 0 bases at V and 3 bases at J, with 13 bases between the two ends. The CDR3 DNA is TGTGCCAGCAGCGTAGGAGGCAGGGCAAACTACGAGCAGTACTTC. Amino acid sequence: CASSVGGRANYEQYF.

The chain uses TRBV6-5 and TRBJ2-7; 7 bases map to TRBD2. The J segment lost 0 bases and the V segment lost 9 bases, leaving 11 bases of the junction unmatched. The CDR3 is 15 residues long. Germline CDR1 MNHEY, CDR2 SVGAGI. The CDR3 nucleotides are TGTGCCAGTGGTTCTAGCGGCCTAAGCTCCTACGAGCAGTACTTC. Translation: CASGSSGLSSYEQYF.

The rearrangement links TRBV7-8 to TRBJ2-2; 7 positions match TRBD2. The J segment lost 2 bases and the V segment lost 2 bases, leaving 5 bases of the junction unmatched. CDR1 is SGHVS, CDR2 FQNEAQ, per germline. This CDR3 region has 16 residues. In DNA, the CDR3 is TGTGCCAGCAGCTTACCTAGCGGACCAAACACCGGGGAGCTGTTTTTT. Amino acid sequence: CASSLPSGPNTGELFF.

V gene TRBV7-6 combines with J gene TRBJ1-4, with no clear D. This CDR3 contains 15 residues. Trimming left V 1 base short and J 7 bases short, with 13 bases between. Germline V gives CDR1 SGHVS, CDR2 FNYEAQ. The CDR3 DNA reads TGTGCCAGCAGCTTAGTGTCGGGATTTAGTGAAAAACTGTTTTTT. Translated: CASSLVSGFSEKLFF.

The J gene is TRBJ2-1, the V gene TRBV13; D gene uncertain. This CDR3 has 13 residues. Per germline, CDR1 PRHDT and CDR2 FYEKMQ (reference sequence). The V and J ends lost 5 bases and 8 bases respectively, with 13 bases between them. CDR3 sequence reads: CASSLMLGYEQFF. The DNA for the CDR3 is TGTGCCAGCAGCCTAATGTTGGGGTATGAGCAGTTCTTC.

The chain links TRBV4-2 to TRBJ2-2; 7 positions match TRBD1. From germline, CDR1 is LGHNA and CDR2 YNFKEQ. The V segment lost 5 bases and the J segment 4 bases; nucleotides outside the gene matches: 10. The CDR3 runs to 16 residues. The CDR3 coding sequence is TGTGCCAGCAGCAAGCTCCGGGACAGTGCCACCGGGGAGCTGTTTTTT. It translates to CASSKLRDSATGELFF.

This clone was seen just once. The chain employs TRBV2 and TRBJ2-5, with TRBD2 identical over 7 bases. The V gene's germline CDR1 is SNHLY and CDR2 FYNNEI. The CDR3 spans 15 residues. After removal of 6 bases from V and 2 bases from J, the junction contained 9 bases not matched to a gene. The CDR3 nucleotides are TGTGCCAGCAGCCCCCTAACTAGCGATCAAGAGACCCAGTACTTC. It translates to CASSPLTSDQETQYF.

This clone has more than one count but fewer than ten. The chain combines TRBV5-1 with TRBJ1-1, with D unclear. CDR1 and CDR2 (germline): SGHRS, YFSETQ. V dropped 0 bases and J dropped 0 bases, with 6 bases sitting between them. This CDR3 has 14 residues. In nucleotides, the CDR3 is TGCGCCAGCAGCTTGGGGGCAGTGAACACTGAAGCTTTCTTT. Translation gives CASSLGAVNTEAFF.

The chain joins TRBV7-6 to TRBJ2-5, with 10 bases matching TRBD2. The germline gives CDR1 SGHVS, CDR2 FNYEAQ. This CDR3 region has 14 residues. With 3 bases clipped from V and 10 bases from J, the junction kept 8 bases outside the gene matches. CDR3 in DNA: TGTGCCAGCAGCTTCCCTCTAGCGGGAGAGCACCAGTACTTC. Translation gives CASSFPLAGEHQYF.

CDR3 sequence reads: CASSPLERTHQETQYF. In DNA form, the CDR3 reads TGTGCCAGCTCACCGCTTGAACGGACCCACCAAGAGACCCAGTACTTC. This chain connects TRBV18 to TRBJ2-5, with D unclear. Trimming pared 3 bases from V and 0 bases from J, leaving 14 bases between. The CDR3 spans 16 residues. Germline values: CDR1 KGHSH, CDR2 LQKENI.

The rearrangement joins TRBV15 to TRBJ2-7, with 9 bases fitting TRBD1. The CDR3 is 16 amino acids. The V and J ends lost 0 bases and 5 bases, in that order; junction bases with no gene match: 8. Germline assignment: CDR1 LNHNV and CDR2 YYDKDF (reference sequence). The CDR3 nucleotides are TGTGCCACCAGCAGAGATTTAGGGACAGGGTCTGACGAGCAGTACTTC. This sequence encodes CATSRDLGTGSDEQYF.